The clone carrying this T cell receptor (beta chain) was observed many times. Its antigen is as yet unknown. The data were taken from a study of CD8 T cells in ankylosing spondylitis. General observations from the study: Earlier work had already found some motif variants in reactive arthritis synovial fluid and blood. A motif in TCR beta, a set of eight highly homologous variants, appeared characteristic of ankylosing spondylitis blood.

Molecular-barcoded quantitative 5'-RACE produced these TCR beta libraries. TCRdb fed the 5' RACE reads into MiXCR, producing one record per CDR3 protein. The sample contains approximately 520,000 distinct CDR3 sequences, about 5% of which appear only once. The germline V gene encodes CDR1 SGHTA and CDR2 FQGNSA. This CDR3 contains 15 residues. V shed 5 bases, J shed 3 bases, and the junction held 7 bases outside the gene matches. The chain joins TRBV7-2 to TRBJ2-1, with 7 bases matching TRBD1. The sample taken for sequencing was blood, either unsorted or a sorted T cell fraction (not recorded which). The sequence was obtained from a male donor with ankylosing spondylitis. CDR3 region: CASSRRDRVYNEQFF. The CDR3 DNA reads TGTGCCAGCAGCAGACGGGACAGAGTCTACAATGAGCAGTTCTTC.